Shown below are 8 T cell receptor beta chains from a single sample sequenced in a study of blood T cell repertoires in COVID-19. Clones were sequenced by immunoSEQ multiplex PCR, and TCRdb holds only the in-frame ones, with some missing. The sample gives 150,000 to 200,000 clones, about 80% of which show up once; 5.5% to 7.5% is in the top ten. The sequencing sample was made of peripheral blood. The receptors come from a woman aged 35 to 49 with COVID-19, enrolled during active disease.

This clone was observed a few times. This chain's CDR3 is CATGTGPINEQFF. DNA of the CDR3: TGTGCCACCGGGACAGGGCCAATCAATGAGCAGTTCTTC. The J gene is TRBJ2-1, the V gene TRBV28; 9 positions match TRBD1. The CDR3 length is 13 residues. Per the germline V gene, CDR1 is MDHEN and CDR2 is SYDVKM. Trimming took 10 bases from V and 6 from J; bases not matched to a gene: 7.

V is TRBV5-4 and J is TRBJ2-2; 9 nucleotides align to TRBD1. There are 16 residues in the CDR3. Germline V gene data show CDR1 as SGHNT and CDR2 as YYREEE (reference sequence). Unmatched junction bases numbered 10, after V lost 3 bases and J lost 7 bases. This chain's CDR3 is CASSSGTGTYGGELFF. CDR3 bases: TGTGCCAGCAGCTCCGGGACAGGGACGTACGGCGGGGAGCTGTTTTTT.

V gene TRBV20-1 combines with J gene TRBJ2-7; TRBD2 is a possible D gene (5 bases). The CDR3 has 11 amino acids. CDR1 and CDR2 (germline): DFQATT, SNEGSKA (reference sequence). With 5 bases removed from V and 6 bases from J, the gap between germline ends came to 11 bases. CDR3 sequence reads: CSAAIGVEQYF. Here the CDR3 DNA reads TGCAGTGCTGCCATCGGGGTCGAGCAGTACTTC.

The chain couples TRBV7-3 to TRBJ2-6; D might be TRBD2 (5 bases). The CDR3 extends over 16 amino acids. The germline V gene has CDR1 SGHTA and CDR2 FQGTGA. V was pared by 2 bases and J by 0 bases, with 8 bases between. CDR3 DNA sequence: TGTGCCAGCAGCTTAGAGGGCCTCTCTGGGGCCAACGTCCTGACTTTC. It codes for CASSLEGLSGANVLTF.

The gene calls are TRBV11-2 and TRBJ2-5; possibly TRBD1 for D (6 bases). The CDR3 is 16 amino acids. The V end lost 3 bases, the J end lost 5 bases, and 19 bases lay between the germline ends. CDR1 and CDR2 (germline): SGHAT, FQNNGV. CDR3 sequence reads: CASSLSPGVRSETQYF. CDR3 coding DNA: TGTGCCAGCAGCTTGTCGCCAGGGGTGCGCAGCGAGACCCAGTACTTC. The full variable domain, with the rest looked up from reference TRBV11-2 and TRBJ2-5, is EAGVAQSPRYKIIEKRQSVAFWCNPISGHATLYWYQQILGQGPKLLIQFQNNGVVDDSQLPKDRFSAERLKGVDSTLKIQPAKLEDSAVYLCASSLSPGVRSETQYFGPGTRLLVL.

The chain has TRBV28 and TRBJ2-1; TRBD2 matches at 8 bases. V was clipped by 2 bases and J by 15 bases; unmatched bases: 6. The CDR3 is 12 amino acids. CDR1 and CDR2 from the germline V gene are MDHEN and SYDVKM. Here the CDR3 reads CASSLTGRAWFF. CDR3 bases: TGTGCCAGCAGTTTAACCGGGAGGGCCTGGTTCTTC.

The chain employs TRBV9 and TRBJ2-2, with D tentatively TRBD2 (6 bases). V was cut by 0 bases and J by 8 bases, with 11 bases left in between. The CDR3 runs to 14 residues. The germline gives CDR1 SGDLS, CDR2 YYNGEE. The CDR3 DNA reads TGTGCCAGCAGCGTAGATCGGGACTTGGGGGAGCTGTTTTTT. Its translation is CASSVDRDLGELFF.

V usage is TRBV19 and J usage is TRBJ2-1, with a possible D match to TRBD2 (7 bases). Trimming removed 4 bases from V and 3 bases from J, with 16 bases in between. Germline V lookup: CDR1 LNHDA, CDR2 SQIVND (reference sequence). The CDR3 covers 16 residues. Here the CDR3 reads CASSNEGGDYYNEQFF. CDR3 in DNA: TGTGCCAGTAGTAATGAGGGGGGGGACTACTACAATGAGCAGTTCTTC.